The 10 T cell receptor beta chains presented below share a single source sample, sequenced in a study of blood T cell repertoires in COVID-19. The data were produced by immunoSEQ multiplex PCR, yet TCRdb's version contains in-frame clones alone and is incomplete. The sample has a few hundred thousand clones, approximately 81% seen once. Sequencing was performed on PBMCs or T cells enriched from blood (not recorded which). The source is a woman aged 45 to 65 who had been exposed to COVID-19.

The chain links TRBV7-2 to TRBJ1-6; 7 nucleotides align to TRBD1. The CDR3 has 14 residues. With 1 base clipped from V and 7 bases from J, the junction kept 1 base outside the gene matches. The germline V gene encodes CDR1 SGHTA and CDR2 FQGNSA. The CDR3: CASSLEQGNSPLHF. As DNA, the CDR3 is TGTGCCAGCAGCTTAGAACAGGGGAATTCACCCCTCCACTTT.

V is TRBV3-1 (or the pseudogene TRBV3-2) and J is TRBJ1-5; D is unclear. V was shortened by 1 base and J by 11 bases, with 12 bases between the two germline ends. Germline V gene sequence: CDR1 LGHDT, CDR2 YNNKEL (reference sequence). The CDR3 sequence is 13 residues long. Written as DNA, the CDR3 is TGTGCCAGCAGCCAAGCAGGAGGGAGAGCCCAGCATTTT. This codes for CASSQAGGRAQHF.

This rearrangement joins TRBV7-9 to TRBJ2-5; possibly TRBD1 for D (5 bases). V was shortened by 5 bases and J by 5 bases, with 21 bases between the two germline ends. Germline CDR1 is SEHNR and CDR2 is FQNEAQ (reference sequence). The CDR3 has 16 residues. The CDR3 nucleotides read TGTGCCAGCAGCAACCAGGGATTGGGCCTCGGGGAGACCCAGTACTTC. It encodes CASSNQGLGLGETQYF. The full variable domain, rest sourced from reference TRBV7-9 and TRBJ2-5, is DTGVSQNPRHKITKRGQNVTFRCDPISEHNRLYWYRQTLGQGPEFLTYFQNEAQLEKSRLLSDRFSAERPKGSFSTLEIQRTEQGDSAMYLCASSNQGLGLGETQYFGPGTRLLVL.

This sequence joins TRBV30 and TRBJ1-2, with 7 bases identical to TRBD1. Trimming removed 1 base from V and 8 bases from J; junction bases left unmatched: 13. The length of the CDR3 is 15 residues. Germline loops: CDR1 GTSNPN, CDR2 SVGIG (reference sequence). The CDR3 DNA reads TGTGCCTGGAGTGGCTATTTGGGTACAGGGGAAGGCTACACCTTC. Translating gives CAWSGYLGTGEGYTF. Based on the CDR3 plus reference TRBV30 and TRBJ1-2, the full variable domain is SQTIHQWPATLVQPVGSPLSLECTVEGTSNPNLYWYRQAAGRGLQLLFYSVGIGQISSEVPQNLSASRPQDRQFILSSKKLLLSDSGFYLCAWSGYLGTGEGYTFGSGTRLTVV.

This CDR3 reads CASSPRVDRSEQYF. The CDR3 region has the DNA TGTGCCAGCTCACCACGGGTCGACAGATCCGAGCAGTACTTC. V usage is TRBV18 and J usage is TRBJ2-7; maybe TRBD1 (5 bases). The CDR3 sequence is 14 residues long. Deletions cut 1 base from V and 6 bases from J, with 13 bases between. Germline-derived CDR1 and CDR2 are KGHSH and LQKENI.

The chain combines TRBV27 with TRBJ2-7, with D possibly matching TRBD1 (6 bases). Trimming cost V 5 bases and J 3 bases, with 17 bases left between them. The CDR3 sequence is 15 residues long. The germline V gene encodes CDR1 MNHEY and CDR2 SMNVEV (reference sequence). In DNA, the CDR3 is TGTGCCAGCAGTACCTATAGGACAGTGTACTACGAGCAGTACTTC. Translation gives CASSTYRTVYYEQYF.

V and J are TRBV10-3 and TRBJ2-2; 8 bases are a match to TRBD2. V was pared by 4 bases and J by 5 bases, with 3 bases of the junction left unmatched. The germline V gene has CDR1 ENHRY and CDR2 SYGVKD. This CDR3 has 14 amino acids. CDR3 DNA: TGTGCCATCAGTGCCGAGCGGGGGACCGGGGAGCTGTTTTTT. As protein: CAISAERGTGELFF.

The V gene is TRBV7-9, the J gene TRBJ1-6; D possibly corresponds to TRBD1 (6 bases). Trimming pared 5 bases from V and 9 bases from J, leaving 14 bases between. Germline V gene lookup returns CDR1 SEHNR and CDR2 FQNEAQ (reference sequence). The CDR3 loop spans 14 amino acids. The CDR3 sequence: CASSRGQHPSPLHF. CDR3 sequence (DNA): TGTGCCAGCAGCCGCGGACAGCACCCTTCACCCCTCCACTTT.

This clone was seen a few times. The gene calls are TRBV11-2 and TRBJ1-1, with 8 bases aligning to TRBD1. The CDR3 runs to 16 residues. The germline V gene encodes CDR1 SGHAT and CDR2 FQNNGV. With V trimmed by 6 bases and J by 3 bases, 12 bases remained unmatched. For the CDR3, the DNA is TGTGCCAGCAGTCCACTGACAGGGGATGGAGACACTGAAGCTTTCTTT. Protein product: CASSPLTGDGDTEAFF. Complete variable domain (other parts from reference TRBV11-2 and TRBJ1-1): EAGVAQSPRYKIIEKRQSVAFWCNPISGHATLYWYQQILGQGPKLLIQFQNNGVVDDSQLPKDRFSAERLKGVDSTLKIQPAKLEDSAVYLCASSPLTGDGDTEAFFGQGTRLTVV.

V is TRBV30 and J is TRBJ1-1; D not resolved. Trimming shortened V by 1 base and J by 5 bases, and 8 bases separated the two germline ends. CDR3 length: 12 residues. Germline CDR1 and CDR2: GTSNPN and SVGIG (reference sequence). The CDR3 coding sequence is TGTGCCTGGAGTGCCACCAGAACTGAAGCTTTCTTT. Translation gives CAWSATRTEAFF.